What follows are 4 T cell receptor beta chains derived from one specimen sequenced in a study of post-analysis software for immune sequencing data. Unique molecular identifiers featured in each of the TCR beta cDNA libraries. Via MiXCR, TCRdb re-called the PCR reads, giving one row per CDR3 protein. The sample has hundreds of thousands of distinct CDR3 sequences; about 40% are singletons. General study points: Controls had lower frequencies than patients of four or five TRBV segments, which included TRBV5-6, TRBV5-1 and TRBV20-1.

No antigen is known for these receptors. The specimen was blood. Every receptor here comes from a girl aged 5 to 17 with multiple sclerosis.

This sequence joins TRBV27 and TRBJ2-7, with TRBD1 identical over 9 bases. The germline CDR1 and CDR2 sequences are MNHEY and SMNVEV (reference sequence). The CDR3 is made up of 17 amino acids. The V gene end was trimmed by 3 bases and the J gene end by 2 bases; junction bases not matched to a gene: 11. The CDR3 bases are TGTGCCAGCAGTTTCCGGCCCTGGGGACAGGGCCCCTACGAGCAGTACTTC. It translates to CASSFRPWGQGPYEQYF.

V is TRBV29-1 and J is TRBJ2-7; 10 bases match TRBD2. V was pared by 3 bases and J by 7 bases, with 12 bases of the junction left unmatched. The CDR3 has 15 amino acids. Germline lookup yields CDR1 SQVTM and CDR2 ANQGSEA. CDR3 amino acids: CSVDAGTSDYNEQYF. The CDR3, as DNA: TGCAGCGTTGACGCCGGGACTAGCGACTACAATGAGCAGTACTTC.

V and J are TRBV6-4 and TRBJ2-1; possibly TRBD1 or TRBD2 for D (5 bases each). CDR1 MRHNA and CDR2 SNTAGT come from the germline V gene. CDR3 length: 13 residues. V lost 3 bases and J 2 bases, leaving 5 bases between the germline ends. The CDR3 coding sequence is TGTGCCAGCAGTGAGGGGGCCTACAATGAGCAGTTCTTC. Protein: CASSEGAYNEQFF.

The V gene is TRBV30, the J gene TRBJ1-5, with 11 positions matching TRBD1. Germline trimming cut 2 bases from V and 0 bases from J; bases unmatched to any gene: 3. This CDR3 has 16 residues. CDR1 and CDR2 (germline): GTSNPN, SVGIG (reference sequence). CDR3 region: CAWSRDRGYSNQPQHF. The CDR3 bases are TGTGCCTGGAGTCGGGACAGGGGGTATAGCAATCAGCCCCAGCATTTT.